This TCR beta chain was recovered during a study of blood T cells in healthy people across ages. This clonotype was seen only a few times. The CDR3 consists of 18 residues. A second PCR, run for roughly 7 to 12 cycles, used a sample-barcoded 5' primer plus a J-beta primer mix. TCRdb called the 5' RACE reads again in MiXCR, with one record for every CDR3 protein. The sample has 850,000 to 1,000,000 distinct CDR3 sequences; about 44% are singletons. Sequencing was performed on blood. The chain combines TRBV21-1 with TRBJ1-5; TRBD1, the table's D call, was not compared with the DNA. TRBV21-1 is a known pseudogene. The sequence was obtained from a man in his thirties or forties in good health. CDR3 sequence (DNA): TGTGCCAGCAGCAAAGGGGGAGCGCGGGCCGTTAGGAATCAGCCCCAGCATTTT. Translation gives CASSKGGARAVRNQPQHF.